This T cell receptor (beta chain) was sequenced during a study of T cells after posttransplantation cyclophosphamide. A marrow graft followed busulfan-fludarabine conditioning, with cyclophosphamide on days +3 and +4. V lost 2 bases, J lost 0 bases, and 5 bases lay in between. This CDR3 comprises 14 residues. Per the germline V gene, CDR1 is SGHTA and CDR2 is FQGNSA. This clone has a count of ten or more. The antigen remains undetermined. Libraries were prepared by immunoSEQ multiplex PCR; TCRdb keeps only in-frame clonotypes and omits some of them. The specimen has more than 7,500 clones, none found just once. General study findings and limits: Skin or GI-infiltrating T cells shared few TRB sequences with blood. Donor-recipient repertoire similarity was low at 1-2 months, rising over year one. Recipient CMV seropositivity and CMV reactivation strongly tracked TRB clonality.

The V gene is TRBV7-2, the J gene TRBJ2-4; D not certain. The TCR comes from a male patient in his fifties or sixties who received an allogeneic stem cell transplant from a related donor and was CMV-positive. Some T cells may trace back to the graft donor. The sequencing here drew on PBMCs, taken about 350 days after allogeneic stem cell transplant with posttransplant cyclophosphamide. CDR3 in amino acids: CASSLSQAKNIQYF. For the CDR3, the DNA is TGTGCCAGCAGCTTAAGCCAAGCCAAAAACATTCAGTACTTC.